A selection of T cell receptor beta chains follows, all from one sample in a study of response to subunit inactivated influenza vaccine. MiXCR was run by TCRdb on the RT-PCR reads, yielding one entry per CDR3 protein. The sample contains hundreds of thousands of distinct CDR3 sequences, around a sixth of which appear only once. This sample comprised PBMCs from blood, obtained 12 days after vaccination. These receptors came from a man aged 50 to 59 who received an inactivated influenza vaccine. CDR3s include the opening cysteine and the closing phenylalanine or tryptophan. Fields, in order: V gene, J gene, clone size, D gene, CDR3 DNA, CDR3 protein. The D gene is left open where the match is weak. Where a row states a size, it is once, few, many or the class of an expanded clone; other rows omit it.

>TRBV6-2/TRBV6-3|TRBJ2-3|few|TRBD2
TGTGCCAGCAGTTACTCTCGGGGCGGGAGGGCCCCAGATACGCAGTATTTT
CASSYSRGGRAPDTQYF
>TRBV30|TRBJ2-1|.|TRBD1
TGTGCCTGGAGTGCCGGGACAGGGGCAAATGAGCAGTTCTTC
CAWSAGTGANEQFF
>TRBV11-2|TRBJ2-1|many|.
TGTGCCAGCAGCTTACACAGATACAATGAGCAGTTCTTC
CASSLHRYNEQFF
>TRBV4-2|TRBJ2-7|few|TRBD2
TGTGCCAGCAGCCACGGACTAGCGGGCTACGAGCAGTACTTC
CASSHGLAGYEQYF
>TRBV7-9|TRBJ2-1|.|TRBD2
TGTGCCAGCAGACCCATTAGCGGGAGCTCCTACAATGAGCAGTTCTTC
CASRPISGSSYNEQFF
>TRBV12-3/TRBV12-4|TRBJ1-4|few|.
TGTGCCAGCAGTTCTTTTGCAACTAATGAAAAACTGTTTTTT
CASSSFATNEKLFF
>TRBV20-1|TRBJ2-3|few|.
TGCAGTGCTAGAGATCCAGCTAGCACAGATACGCAGTATTTT
CSARDPASTDTQYF
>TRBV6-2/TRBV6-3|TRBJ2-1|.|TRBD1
TGTGCCAGCAGCCGGGACAGGGAATACAATGAGCAGTTCTTC
CASSRDREYNEQFF
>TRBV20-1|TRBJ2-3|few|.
TGCAGTGCGGGAAAACGAGGGAGGACAGATACGCAGTATTTT
CSAGKRGRTDTQYF
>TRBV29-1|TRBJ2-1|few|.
TGCAGCGTAAATACCCTACAGGGTTTCTCCTACAATGAGCAGTTCTTC
CSVNTLQGFSYNEQFF
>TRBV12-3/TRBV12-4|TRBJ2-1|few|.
TGTGCCAGCAGTTTAGCGCGAGCCCAAGTCGTGAATGAGCAGTTCTTC
CASSLARAQVVNEQFF
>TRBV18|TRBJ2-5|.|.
TGTGCCAGCTCACCAGAGGCGGCCTCCCGTGAGACCCAGTACTTC
CASSPEAASRETQYF
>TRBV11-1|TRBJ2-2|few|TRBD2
TGTGCCAGCAGCTCGATTTGGACTAGCGGAACGTCGCCCGGGGAGCTGTTTTTT
CASSSIWTSGTSPGELFF
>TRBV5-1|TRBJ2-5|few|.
TGCGCCAGCAGCTTGGTGAGGGCAGGGCAAGAGACCCAGTACTTC
CASSLVRAGQETQYF
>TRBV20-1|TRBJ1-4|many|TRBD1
TGCAGTGCGGGGCGGACAGGGGCTGATGAAAAACTGTTTTTT
CSAGRTGADEKLFF
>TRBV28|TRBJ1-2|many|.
TGTGCCAGCAGTTTTAGACAGGGCTACACCTTC
CASSFRQGYTF